This T cell receptor (beta chain) was documented in a study of T cells in localized non-small cell lung cancer (dated by TCRdb to 2019 to 2021). Study-wide context: Comparing tumors with uninvolved tumor-adjacent lungs, the study looked at the T cell repertoires of 220 or so patients with early-stage NSCLC. All 240 or so NSCLC patients in the cohort were treatment-naive and had localized lung tumors that were resected. The mean age of the NSCLC patients was around 65 years, with approximately 130 men and 100 to 110 women.

The paper's findings and limits, for the study overall: A median of 57 of the top 100 tumor clones turned up in the paired uninvolved adjacent lung, and approximately 30 of those clones also ranked among the top 100 of that same adjacent lung. Higher blood T cell density associated with longer overall survival, while higher adjacent-lung clonality associated with shorter survival. Since the design was exploratory, TCR variables were selected using unadjusted p-values with no false-discovery rate correction. Because multi-region tumor sequencing was not performed, intratumor heterogeneity could not be ruled out. The highest T cell clonality was observed in uninvolved tumor-adjacent lung, where clonality exceeded that of tumor, suggesting that antigenic responses were more focused in uninvolved tumor-adjacent lung.

TCR beta CDR3 regions were sequenced from DNA using the immunoSEQ Assay. In the paper's pipeline: To compute T cell density, TCR beta template counts were normalized to usable DNA, which was estimated by amplifying housekeeping genes. Richness was estimated with the preseqR package, extrapolating to 400,000 templates for PBMC samples and 120,000 templates for tissue samples. Clonality was defined by subtracting Pielou's evenness from one. Differential abundance testing on productive amino-acid clonotypes, with a minimum total count of 5 and an alpha of 0.1, was used to identify tissue-enriched TCRs. The Jaccard Index and the Morisita Overlap Index were used to measure how much the repertoires overlapped between compartments. TCR beta CDR3s were clustered by GLIPH together with public tetramer-defined viral CDR3s, and at least three viral sequences plus V-gene enrichment were required for viral motifs. The table was pulled from immuneACCESS by TCRdb, which kept in-frame rearrangements only. Such tables lose some clones; where checked, under half of the loss comes from unresolved V genes, and the rest has no known cause. V and J calls and clone size are given by that table; D and trimming were obtained from the DNA. This sample comprises roughly 70,000 clones, around 85% of them detected only once. The ten largest clonotypes hold about a fifth of the sample.

Remarks on this clone: What antigen it recognizes has not been identified. One base away there is no much larger clone; base qualities are not given.

At diagnosis, tumor, uninvolved tumor-adjacent lung and peripheral blood were collected and then preserved as a mix of FFPE and fresh-frozen material. For TCR repertoire profiling, blood samples were analyzed in the form of peripheral blood mononuclear cells. V loses 8 bases, J loses 5 bases, and the germline ends lie 14 bases apart. Spanning cysteine to phenylalanine, the CDR3 consists of 13 amino acids. CDR3 DNA is the only sequence kept; it has 39 bases, read in frame from the first base. Looking up the germline V gene yields CDR1 SNHLY and CDR2 FYNNEI. The TCR sequence derives from a male donor aged 60 or older with stage III squamous cell lung carcinoma. The chain was built from TRBV2 and TRBJ2-3; the D gene cannot be named for sure. The sequenced sample was peripheral blood, obtained before any cancer treatment. The CDR3 has the sequence CASRANGGDTQYF. The nucleotide sequence is given as TGTGCCAGCCGGGCCAACGGTGGAGATACGCAGTATTTT.